What follows are 25 T cell receptor beta chains derived from one specimen sequenced in a study of T cell changes during pregnancy in multiple sclerosis. Using immunoSEQ multiplex PCR, the repertoire was profiled, and TCRdb retains in-frame clones only, with some absent. The data contain about 39,000 clones, about 88% of them singletons. The sequences come from CD8+ T cells from peripheral blood mononuclear cells, collected in the first trimester of pregnancy. The receptors here all came from a female donor with multiple sclerosis, enrolled in a pregnancy study.

In this sample, this clone turned up once. V is TRBV7-3 and J is TRBJ2-7; TRBD1 agrees at 7 bases. Germline V gene lookup returns CDR1 SGHTA and CDR2 FQGTGA. The CDR3 has 13 amino acids. V lost 5 bases and J lost 6; bases outside the gene matches: 7. CDR3 region: CASSAGTVVEQYF. CDR3 DNA sequence: TGTGCCAGCAGCGCAGGGACAGTGGTCGAGCAGTACTTC.

J is TRBJ2-7 and V is TRBV6-6; unclear D gene. The CDR3 runs 12 residues. Germline assignment: CDR1 MNHNY and CDR2 SVGAGI (reference sequence). Trimming removed 6 bases at V and 4 bases at J, with 10 bases between. The CDR3: CASRSEVYEQYF. CDR3 bases: TGTGCCAGCAGATCAGAGGTTTACGAGCAGTACTTC.

This chain connects TRBV13 to TRBJ2-5; D might be TRBD1 (6 bases). The CDR3 is 14 amino acids. Germline V gene lookup returns CDR1 PRHDT and CDR2 FYEKMQ (reference sequence). V lost 5 bases and J 2 bases, leaving 12 bases between the germline ends. The CDR3 bases are TGTGCCAGCAGCGGGACACCTACTCAAGAGACCCAGTACTTC. Protein product: CASSGTPTQETQYF.

The J gene is TRBJ1-2, the V gene TRBV29-1; 7 nucleotides line up with TRBD1. The CDR3 spans 14 residues. Germline-derived CDR1 and CDR2 are SQVTM and ANQGSEA. Losses at the gene ends were 2 bases for V and 0 bases for J; bases not matched to a gene: 3. The DNA of the CDR3 is TGCAGCGTTGAACGGGACAGATCTAACTATGGCTACACCTTC. It specifies CSVERDRSNYGYTF. The entire variable domain, with the rest obtained from reference TRBV29-1 and TRBJ1-2, is as follows: SAVISQKPSRDICQRGTSLTIQCQVDSQVTMMFWYRQQPGQSLTLIATANQGSEATYESGFVIDKFPISRPNLTFSTLTVSNMSPEDSSIYLCSVERDRSNYGYTFGSGTRLTVV.

A note on this clone: A junction boundary mismatches the germline segment, possibly from a read error. The chain uses TRBV29-1 and TRBJ2-1; a weak D match, TRBD1 (6 bases). This CDR3 spans 14 amino acids. Germline-derived CDR1 and CDR2 are SQVTM and ANQGSEA. The CDR3 bases are TGCAGCGCCCGTGGGGGCCGTTCCTACAGTGAGCAGTTCTTC. Translated, it gives CSARGGRSYSEQFF.

This chain links TRBV6-1 with TRBJ1-5; 8 bases are a match to TRBD1. The CDR3 sequence is 16 residues long. Germline lookup yields CDR1 MNHNS and CDR2 SASEGT. V lost 0 bases to trimming and J lost 3 bases; unmatched junction nucleotides: 4. In DNA form, the CDR3 reads TGTGCCAGCAGTGAAGCTGAGACAGGGGTCAATCAGCCCCAGCATTTT. Translation: CASSEAETGVNQPQHF.

The chain couples TRBV7-8 to TRBJ1-5; TRBD1 might be the D (6 bases). The CDR3 is 15 residues long. Deletions cut 5 bases from V and 3 bases from J, with 14 bases between. Germline V lookup: CDR1 SGHVS, CDR2 FQNEAQ. The CDR3 DNA is TGTGCCAGCAGCGCACAGGGAGGGGCCAATCAGCCCCAGCATTTT. The encoded protein is CASSAQGGANQPQHF.

V is TRBV7-9 and J is TRBJ2-7; 8 positions match TRBD1. V dropped 0 bases and J dropped 2; count of bases not matched to a gene: 6. CDR3 length equals 16 residues. CDR1 is SEHNR and CDR2 is FQNEAQ in the germline V gene (reference sequence). CDR3 loop: CASSLARAGGPYEQYF. In nucleotides, the CDR3 is TGTGCCAGCAGCTTAGCGAGGGCAGGGGGCCCCTACGAGCAGTACTTC.

There are a few counts of this clone. The chain is built from TRBV2 and TRBJ1-1, with unresolved D. CDR3 size: 11 residues. Trimming cost V 11 bases and J 1 base, with 8 bases left between them. Germline loops: CDR1 SNHLY, CDR2 FYNNEI. CDR3: CAEGGNTEAFF. The CDR3 nucleotides read TGTGCCGAGGGAGGGAACACTGAAGCTTTCTTT.

This clone showed up just once. This chain connects TRBV6-1 to TRBJ1-2; D is undetermined. Germline loops: CDR1 MNHNS, CDR2 SASEGT. The CDR3 runs to 16 residues. V lost 1 base and J 4 bases, leaving 16 bases between the germline ends. This CDR3 reads CASSEVRAKPVYGYTF. The CDR3 bases are TGTGCCAGCAGTGAAGTCCGAGCAAAACCGGTCTATGGCTACACCTTC.

Only one count was recorded for this clone. The V gene is TRBV30, the J gene TRBJ2-2; D may be TRBD1 (7 bases). V was trimmed by 5 bases and J by 4 bases, leaving 14 bases between them. The CDR3 is 14 amino acids. Germline lookup yields CDR1 GTSNPN and CDR2 SVGIG (reference sequence). CDR3 residues: CAWGGGQGTGELFF. The CDR3 bases are TGTGCCTGGGGAGGGGGCCAGGGCACCGGGGAGCTGTTTTTT.

This chain joins TRBV9 and TRBJ2-3; a possible D gene is TRBD2 (6 bases). This CDR3 comprises 15 residues. Germline loops: CDR1 SGDLS, CDR2 YYNGEE. Trimming cost V 0 bases and J 5 bases, with 13 bases left between them. CDR3 residues: CASSVGGLRKDTQYF. The CDR3 DNA follows: TGTGCCAGCAGCGTAGGGGGACTGAGGAAAGATACGCAGTATTTT. Variable domain in full (rest from reference TRBV9 and TRBJ2-3): DSGVTQTPKHLITATGQRVTLRCSPRSGDLSVYWYQQSLDQGLQFLIQYYNGEERAKGNILERFSAQQFPDLHSELNLSSLELGDSALYFCASSVGGLRKDTQYFGPGTRLTVL.

This clone was observed a few times. The chain joins TRBV11-2 to TRBJ2-7; D remains ambiguous. The V and J ends lost 5 bases and 0 bases respectively, with 20 bases between them. There are 17 residues in the CDR3. Germline V gene data show CDR1 as SGHAT and CDR2 as FQNNGV. CDR3 protein: CASSPSGGDGSSYEQYF. The CDR3 nucleotides are TGTGCCAGCAGCCCCTCGGGTGGTGACGGCAGCTCCTACGAGCAGTACTTC.

This chain uses TRBV6-8 with TRBJ1-4; D ambiguous. Trimming removed 3 bases from V and 5 bases from J, with 10 bases in between. The CDR3 extends over 14 amino acids. Per the germline V gene, CDR1 is MNHGY and CDR2 is SAAAGT. CDR3 DNA sequence: TGTGCCAGCAGTTATGAGGAAACAAATGAAAAACTGTTTTTT. It translates to CASSYEETNEKLFF.

This chain uses TRBV29-1 with TRBJ2-7, with D possibly being TRBD1 (5 bases). Germline V lookup: CDR1 SQVTM, CDR2 ANQGSEA. Trimming stripped 3 bases from V and 0 bases from J, with 9 bases between. The CDR3 sequence is 13 residues long. CDR3 protein: CSVDTGSSYEQYF. Written as DNA, the CDR3 is TGCAGCGTTGACACAGGTAGCTCCTACGAGCAGTACTTC.

The chain combines TRBV4-1 with TRBJ2-2; no reliable D call. The CDR3 runs 18 residues. The V end was cut by 3 bases, the J end by 0 bases, with 17 bases between. Germline assignment: CDR1 MGHRA and CDR2 YSYEKL. The CDR3 loop reads CASSHSTPISPNTGELFF. Here the CDR3 DNA reads TGCGCCAGCAGCCATTCTACGCCGATTTCACCGAACACCGGGGAGCTGTTTTTT.

This chain links TRBV19 with TRBJ1-1; 8 nucleotides agree with TRBD1. V shed 3 bases and J 0 bases; nucleotides not matched to a gene: 9. Germline-derived CDR1 and CDR2 are LNHDA and SQIVND (reference sequence). There are 17 residues in the CDR3. In DNA form, the CDR3 reads TGTGCCAGTAGTATTGGAAGGGACAGGCTCATGAACACTGAAGCTTTCTTT. Translating it yields CASSIGRDRLMNTEAFF.

The V call is TRBV9, the J call TRBJ2-1; 7 bases map to TRBD2. J was trimmed by 14 bases and V by 3 bases; bases with no gene match: 11. The CDR3 is 13 residues long. The germline gives CDR1 SGDLS, CDR2 YYNGEE. DNA of the CDR3: TGTGCCAGCAGCGGGGGACTATTCGAGAGGGAGTTCTTC. It codes for CASSGGLFEREFF.

The chain joins TRBV7-9 to TRBJ2-2, with D tentatively TRBD2 (5 bases). V lost 5 bases and J lost 3, with 13 bases in between. Germline V CDR1 and CDR2: SEHNR, FQNEAQ (reference sequence). CDR3 length: 15 residues. CDR3 nucleotides: TGTGCCAGCAGCCCCAGGACTGGCGACACCGGGGAGCTGTTTTTT. Protein product: CASSPRTGDTGELFF.

The CDR3 DNA is TGTGCCAGCAGCGACCCACTAGCGGGGCCTTACAATGAGCAGTTCTTC. This sequence encodes CASSDPLAGPYNEQFF. This chain joins TRBV7-9 and TRBJ2-1; TRBD2 matches 10 bases. Germline CDR1 reads SEHNR; CDR2 reads FQNEAQ (reference sequence). The CDR3 sequence is 16 residues long. V shed 5 bases and J 4 bases; nucleotides not matched to a gene: 8.

The V gene is TRBV12-5, the J gene TRBJ1-5, with D perhaps matching TRBD1 (6 bases). V lost 0 bases to trimming and J lost 6 bases, with 18 bases between them. There are 17 residues in the CDR3. The V gene's germline CDR1 is LGHNT and CDR2 FRNRAP. CDR3 residues: CASGLVRGGYGIQPQHF. In DNA form, the CDR3 reads TGTGCTAGTGGTTTGGTACGAGGGGGATACGGTATTCAGCCCCAGCATTTT. Variable domain in full (rest from reference TRBV12-5 and TRBJ1-5): DARVTQTPRHKVTEMGQEVTMRCQPILGHNTVFWYRQTMMQGLELLAYFRNRAPLDDSGMPKDRFSAEMPDATLATLKIQPSEPRDSAVYFCASGLVRGGYGIQPQHFGDGTRLSIL.

The V call is TRBV7-9, the J call TRBJ1-2; a weak D match, TRBD1 (6 bases). CDR3 size: 12 residues. The V and J ends lost 5 bases and 6 bases respectively, with 10 bases between them. The germline V gene has CDR1 SEHNR and CDR2 FQNEAQ (reference sequence). The CDR3 DNA follows: TGTGCCAGCAGCCAAGGGGGGGATGGCTACACCTTC. It yields the protein CASSQGGDGYTF.

The V call is TRBV27, the J call TRBJ1-1; possibly TRBD1 for D (6 bases). CDR3 length: 17 amino acids. Per the germline V gene, CDR1 is MNHEY and CDR2 is SMNVEV (reference sequence). Trimming took off 9 bases at V and 6 bases at J, with 29 bases between the two ends. CDR3 region: CASYTHLRDKKLPEAFF. CDR3 DNA: TGTGCCAGTTACACCCACCTCCGGGACAAAAAACTCCCTGAAGCTTTCTTT.

The chain is built from TRBV6-4 and TRBJ2-1; D possibly corresponds to TRBD2 (6 bases). In germline, CDR1 is MRHNA, CDR2 SNTAGT. CDR3 size: 14 residues. Deletions cut 6 bases from V and 5 bases from J, with 14 bases between. The CDR3 here is CASSWRATDNEQFF. CDR3 bases: TGTGCCAGCAGCTGGAGGGCAACCGACAATGAGCAGTTCTTC.

The chain couples TRBV4-3 to TRBJ1-1, with D maybe TRBD1 (5 bases). The CDR3 consists of 14 residues. From germline, CDR1 is LGHNA and CDR2 YSLEER. V was trimmed by 4 bases and J by 6 bases, leaving 15 bases between them. The CDR3 DNA sequence: TGCGCCAGCAGCCGGAGACGGGGGAAGGCTGAAGCTTTCTTT. This translates into CASSRRRGKAEAFF.